A selection of T cell receptor beta chains follows, all from one sample in a study of T-cell memory formation after mild COVID-19. MiXCR was run by TCRdb on the 5' RACE reads, yielding one entry per CDR3 protein. The sample consists of 500,000 to 600,000 distinct CDR3 sequences, roughly 18% of them appearing once. The source material was PBMCs or a T cell subset sorted from them (not recorded which). The receptors shown here come from an adult woman who had mild COVID-19 (a few samples of this study predate the infection). Cell type and time point are not known. Each CDR3 is given with its conserved first and last residue. Fields, in order: D gene, clone size, V gene, J gene, CDR3 protein, CDR3 DNA. The D gene is left open where the match is weak. Where a row states a size, it is once, few, many or the class of an expanded clone; other rows omit it.

d_call: .
clone_size: .
v_call: TRBV20-1
j_call: TRBJ1-1
cdr3_aa: CSASTPGLF
cdr3_nt: TGCAGTGCTTCCACCCCGGGGCTTTTT

d_call: TRBD1
clone_size: .
v_call: TRBV10-3
j_call: TRBJ1-5
cdr3_aa: CATNSGGTQPQHF
cdr3_nt: TGTGCCACTAATTCAGGGGGTACTCAGCCCCAGCATTTT

d_call: .
clone_size: .
v_call: TRBV5-6
j_call: TRBJ1-6
cdr3_aa: CASSLVGFDSPLHF
cdr3_nt: TGTGCCAGCAGCTTGGTAGGATTCGACTCACCCCTCCACTTT

d_call: .
clone_size: .
v_call: TRBV5-1
j_call: TRBJ1-4
cdr3_aa: CASSSGARQEKLFF
cdr3_nt: TGCGCCAGCAGCTCCGGGGCCAGGCAAGAAAAACTGTTTTTT

d_call: .
clone_size: .
v_call: TRBV29-1
j_call: TRBJ2-5
cdr3_aa: CSVEIIGSGETQYF
cdr3_nt: TGCAGCGTTGAGATAATAGGGAGCGGAGAGACCCAGTACTTC

d_call: .
clone_size: few
v_call: TRBV29-1
j_call: TRBJ1-2
cdr3_aa: CSDYTGNYGYTF
cdr3_nt: TGCAGCGACTACACCGGTAACTATGGCTACACCTTC

d_call: TRBD1
clone_size: .
v_call: TRBV12-3/TRBV12-4
j_call: TRBJ1-6
cdr3_aa: CASSLEGAGGRYNSPLHF
cdr3_nt: TGTGCCAGCAGTTTAGAGGGGGCAGGGGGGAGATATAATTCACCCCTCCACTTT

d_call: .
clone_size: .
v_call: TRBV15
j_call: TRBJ2-1
cdr3_aa: CATSLRQAGRDEQFF
cdr3_nt: TGTGCCACCAGTTTAAGACAGGCCGGGCGAGATGAGCAGTTCTTC

d_call: TRBD2
clone_size: .
v_call: TRBV2
j_call: TRBJ2-5
cdr3_aa: CASSYQVAGTKENQYF
cdr3_nt: TGTGCCAGCAGTTATCAGGTAGCGGGCACTAAAGAGAACCAGTACTTC

d_call: TRBD2
clone_size: many
v_call: TRBV5-1
j_call: TRBJ2-7
cdr3_aa: CASSFPGGSYEQYF
cdr3_nt: TGCGCCAGCAGCTTTCCGGGGGGTTCCTACGAGCAGTACTTC

d_call: .
clone_size: .
v_call: TRBV29-1
j_call: TRBJ2-1
cdr3_aa: CSVDVTRLDEQFF
cdr3_nt: TGCAGCGTTGATGTGACTAGGCTGGATGAGCAGTTCTTC

d_call: TRBD1
clone_size: .
v_call: TRBV9
j_call: TRBJ2-1
cdr3_aa: CASSVGDSKYNEQFF
cdr3_nt: TGTGCCAGCAGCGTAGGGGACAGTAAATACAATGAGCAGTTCTTC

d_call: .
clone_size: .
v_call: TRBV21-1
j_call: TRBJ2-1
cdr3_aa: CASSKTRGGTNEQFF
cdr3_nt: TGTGCCAGCAGCAAAACGAGGGGGGGAACAAATGAGCAGTTCTTC

d_call: .
clone_size: few
v_call: TRBV20-1
j_call: TRBJ1-2
cdr3_aa: CSARDSTNYGYTF
cdr3_nt: TGCAGTGCTAGAGATAGCACTAACTATGGCTACACCTTC

d_call: TRBD1
clone_size: few
v_call: TRBV19
j_call: TRBJ1-2
cdr3_aa: CASRSTGNGYTF
cdr3_nt: TGTGCCAGTAGGTCGACAGGGAATGGCTACACCTTC

d_call: .
clone_size: .
v_call: TRBV7-9
j_call: TRBJ2-5
cdr3_aa: CASSLAQGPAETQYF
cdr3_nt: TGTGCCAGCAGCTTGGCGCAGGGCCCGGCAGAGACCCAGTACTTC

d_call: TRBD1
clone_size: few
v_call: TRBV24-1
j_call: TRBJ2-7
cdr3_aa: CATSDNRGAYEQYF
cdr3_nt: TGTGCCACCAGTGATAACAGGGGAGCCTACGAGCAGTACTTC

d_call: TRBD2
clone_size: few
v_call: TRBV12-3/TRBV12-4
j_call: TRBJ2-1
cdr3_aa: CASSYVLAGALEQFF
cdr3_nt: TGTGCCAGCAGTTATGTACTAGCGGGAGCACTTGAGCAGTTCTTC

d_call: TRBD1
clone_size: .
v_call: TRBV5-1
j_call: TRBJ2-7
cdr3_aa: CASSVPGQGAREQYF
cdr3_nt: TGCGCCAGCAGCGTGCCGGGACAGGGGGCGCGAGAGCAGTACTTC

d_call: .
clone_size: .
v_call: TRBV30
j_call: TRBJ2-3
cdr3_aa: CAWGYGGSADTQYF
cdr3_nt: TGTGCCTGGGGTTACGGGGGATCTGCAGATACGCAGTATTTT

d_call: .
clone_size: .
v_call: TRBV11-1
j_call: TRBJ1-1
cdr3_aa: CASSLEPGQVTEAFF
cdr3_nt: TGTGCCAGCAGCCTCGAACCGGGACAAGTTACTGAAGCTTTCTTT

d_call: .
clone_size: .
v_call: TRBV12-3/TRBV12-4
j_call: TRBJ2-2
cdr3_aa: CASTSPPGRTPLMELFF
cdr3_nt: TGTGCCAGCACCTCTCCTCCAGGACGAACTCCACTAATGGAGCTGTTTTTT

d_call: .
clone_size: few
v_call: TRBV18
j_call: TRBJ1-1
cdr3_aa: CASSPGGDLGTEAFF
cdr3_nt: TGTGCCAGCTCACCAGGGGGGGATCTTGGCACTGAAGCTTTCTTT

d_call: .
clone_size: .
v_call: TRBV29-1
j_call: TRBJ1-3
cdr3_aa: CSVEGPEGNTIYF
cdr3_nt: TGCAGCGTAGAGGGACCGGAGGGGAACACCATATATTTT

d_call: TRBD2
clone_size: .
v_call: TRBV7-6
j_call: TRBJ2-3
cdr3_aa: CASSATGTTSTDTQYF
cdr3_nt: TGTGCCAGCAGCGCCACCGGGACTACTAGCACAGATACGCAGTATTTT

d_call: .
clone_size: many
v_call: TRBV5-1
j_call: TRBJ2-2
cdr3_aa: CASSLGFGVASTGELFF
cdr3_nt: TGCGCCAGCAGCTTGGGGTTTGGTGTAGCCAGCACCGGGGAGCTGTTTTTT

d_call: .
clone_size: .
v_call: TRBV24-1
j_call: TRBJ2-7
cdr3_aa: CATSDTDSYEQYF
cdr3_nt: TGTGCCACCAGTGACACGGACAGTTACGAGCAGTACTTC

d_call: TRBD2
clone_size: .
v_call: TRBV20-1
j_call: TRBJ2-7
cdr3_aa: CSARGFAGASYEQYF
cdr3_nt: TGCAGTGCTAGGGGCTTCGCGGGAGCCTCGTACGAGCAGTACTTC

d_call: .
clone_size: few
v_call: TRBV4-1
j_call: TRBJ2-7
cdr3_aa: CASSQDGTVWGYEQYF
cdr3_nt: TGCGCCAGCAGCCAAGATGGCACAGTTTGGGGTTACGAGCAGTACTTC

d_call: .
clone_size: few
v_call: TRBV19
j_call: TRBJ1-1
cdr3_aa: CASSGVLDTEAFF
cdr3_nt: TGTGCCAGTTCTGGAGTACTAGACACTGAAGCTTTCTTT

d_call: .
clone_size: few
v_call: TRBV7-9
j_call: TRBJ1-2
cdr3_aa: CASSLRGGASSGYTF
cdr3_nt: TGTGCCAGCAGCTTAAGGGGGGGGGCGTCCTCCGGCTACACCTTC

d_call: .
clone_size: many
v_call: TRBV11-2
j_call: TRBJ1-1
cdr3_aa: CASSFSGIAEAFF
cdr3_nt: TGTGCCAGCAGCTTTAGTGGGATCGCTGAAGCTTTCTTT

d_call: .
clone_size: few
v_call: TRBV4-1
j_call: TRBJ2-7
cdr3_aa: CASSPLWGYEQYF
cdr3_nt: TGCGCCAGCAGCCCCCTCTGGGGCTACGAGCAGTACTTC

d_call: .
clone_size: .
v_call: TRBV5-1
j_call: TRBJ2-6
cdr3_aa: CASSIQGAGANVLTF
cdr3_nt: TGCGCCAGCAGCATTCAGGGTGCTGGGGCCAACGTCCTGACTTTC

d_call: .
clone_size: once
v_call: TRBV20-1
j_call: TRBJ2-7
cdr3_aa: CSAKPVGGWSEQYF
cdr3_nt: TGCAGTGCTAAACCGGTGGGGGGCTGGTCCGAGCAGTACTTC

d_call: TRBD1
clone_size: few
v_call: TRBV19
j_call: TRBJ2-7
cdr3_aa: CASSTRTGTYEQYF
cdr3_nt: TGTGCCAGTAGTACCCGGACAGGGACCTACGAGCAGTACTTC

d_call: .
clone_size: .
v_call: TRBV5-1
j_call: TRBJ2-6
cdr3_aa: CASSPYGTGANVLTF
cdr3_nt: TGCGCCAGCAGCCCCTATGGAACCGGGGCCAACGTCCTGACTTTC

d_call: .
clone_size: .
v_call: TRBV10-3
j_call: TRBJ2-5
cdr3_aa: CAISPVRPAQETQYF
cdr3_nt: TGTGCCATCAGCCCTGTTAGGCCAGCTCAAGAGACCCAGTACTTC

d_call: .
clone_size: few
v_call: TRBV12-3/TRBV12-4
j_call: TRBJ2-1
cdr3_aa: CASSFLAASSYNEQFF
cdr3_nt: TGTGCCAGCAGTTTCTTAGCGGCAAGCTCCTACAATGAGCAGTTCTTC

d_call: TRBD2
clone_size: .
v_call: TRBV20-1
j_call: TRBJ2-1
cdr3_aa: CSARRSSGGYNEQFF
cdr3_nt: TGCAGTGCTAGGCGGTCTAGCGGGGGATACAATGAGCAGTTCTTC

d_call: TRBD2
clone_size: .
v_call: TRBV29-1
j_call: TRBJ2-1
cdr3_aa: CSVGLRLAGSYNEQFF
cdr3_nt: TGCAGCGTTGGGCTCCGACTAGCGGGATCTTACAATGAGCAGTTCTTC

d_call: .
clone_size: few
v_call: TRBV21-1
j_call: TRBJ2-2
cdr3_aa: CASSKALFGGGNGELFF
cdr3_nt: .

d_call: .
clone_size: .
v_call: TRBV7-8
j_call: TRBJ1-2
cdr3_aa: CASSVQQNYGYTF
cdr3_nt: TGTGCCAGCAGCGTTCAGCAAAACTATGGCTACACCTTC

d_call: .
clone_size: .
v_call: TRBV7-2
j_call: TRBJ1-3
cdr3_aa: CASSPQGTGNTIYF
cdr3_nt: TGTGCCAGCAGCCCCCAGGGGACTGGAAACACCATATATTTT

d_call: .
clone_size: many
v_call: TRBV15
j_call: TRBJ2-5
cdr3_aa: CATSRDPGYQETQYF
cdr3_nt: TGTGCCACCAGCAGAGACCCAGGCTACCAAGAGACCCAGTACTTC

d_call: .
clone_size: few
v_call: TRBV30
j_call: TRBJ2-7
cdr3_aa: CAWNGAASLFYEQYF
cdr3_nt: TGTGCCTGGAATGGGGCGGCTTCATTATTCTACGAGCAGTACTTC

d_call: TRBD2
clone_size: few
v_call: TRBV18
j_call: TRBJ2-5
cdr3_aa: CASSPLGTSGGLTQYF
cdr3_nt: TGTGCCAGCTCACCCCTCGGGACTAGCGGTGGATTGACCCAGTACTTC

d_call: .
clone_size: .
v_call: TRBV7-9
j_call: TRBJ2-5
cdr3_aa: CASSFINGQETQYF
cdr3_nt: TGTGCCAGCAGCTTCATCAATGGACAAGAGACCCAGTACTTC

d_call: .
clone_size: few
v_call: TRBV7-9
j_call: TRBJ2-1
cdr3_aa: CASSLSTGANEQFF
cdr3_nt: TGTGCCAGCAGCCTCAGCACGGGGGCTAATGAGCAGTTCTTC

d_call: .
clone_size: .
v_call: TRBV27
j_call: TRBJ1-3
cdr3_aa: CASSLSSGAGNTIYF
cdr3_nt: TGTGCCAGCAGTTTATCGTCAGGGGCTGGAAACACCATATATTTT

d_call: .
clone_size: few
v_call: TRBV12-3/TRBV12-4
j_call: TRBJ2-7
cdr3_aa: CASSLEVEFYEQYF
cdr3_nt: TGTGCCAGCAGTTTAGAGGTAGAGTTCTACGAGCAGTACTTC

d_call: .
clone_size: few
v_call: TRBV3-1
j_call: TRBJ2-7
cdr3_aa: CASSQYQGGYEQYF
cdr3_nt: TGTGCCAGCAGCCAATATCAGGGGGGCTACGAGCAGTACTTC

d_call: .
clone_size: .
v_call: TRBV29-1
j_call: TRBJ1-2
cdr3_aa: CSVEVHGYTF
cdr3_nt: TGCAGCGTTGAGGTTCATGGCTACACCTTC

d_call: TRBD1
clone_size: .
v_call: TRBV20-1
j_call: TRBJ2-7
cdr3_aa: CSASGTGTYEQYF
cdr3_nt: TGCAGTGCTAGCGGGACAGGGACCTACGAGCAGTACTTC